This T cell receptor (beta chain) was found in a study of spatial heterogeneity in lung cancer. Time point defined: sample taken at primary tumor resection. One entry per CDR3 protein results from TCRdb running MiXCR on the 5' RACE reads. The sample yields tens of thousands of distinct CDR3 sequences, roughly 12% seen once. Trimming pared 2 bases from V and 2 bases from J, leaving 10 bases between. The CDR3 loop spans 15 amino acids. The germline CDR1 and CDR2 sequences are MNHEY and SVGEGT. This TCR derives from a male donor with early-stage non-small cell lung cancer. The genes are TRBV6-2 or TRBV6-3 and TRBJ1-5; D ambiguous. This specimen was PBMCs, taken at surgery. CDR3 amino acids: CASSYAPGGNQPQHF. The DNA of the CDR3 is TGTGCCAGCAGTTACGCTCCGGGTGGCAATCAGCCCCAGCATTTT.